This record covers a single T cell receptor (beta chain). The sample is drawn from a study of blood T cell repertoires in COVID-19. Study details: Samples came from the United States, Italy and Spain, spanning acute and convalescent COVID-19.

TCRdb's copy holds only in-frame clones and misses some; the assay was immunoSEQ multiplex PCR. The repertoire holds 150,000 to 200,000 clones, about 91% seen once, with 2% to 2.5% in the top ten. Trimming left V 4 bases short and J 5 bases short, with 18 bases between. Germline V gene sequence: CDR1 MNHNS, CDR2 SASEGT. This CDR3 comprises 16 residues. The study recruited people aged about 18 to 95 years across around 24 US areas. The sequenced sample was PBMCs or T cells enriched from blood (not recorded which). This chain links TRBV6-1 with TRBJ2-1; D ambiguous. This clonotype was sampled from a woman aged 40 to 55 with acute COVID-19. Here the CDR3 reads CASSAVIAPRDNEQFF. CDR3 sequence (DNA): TGTGCCAGCAGTGCCGTTATTGCGCCACGAGACAATGAGCAGTTCTTC.